The 30 T cell receptor beta chains presented below share a single source sample, sequenced in a study of cytomegalovirus exposure and HLA in healthy donors. PCR used 60 Vbeta primers and 13 Jbeta primers. The data were produced by immunoSEQ multiplex PCR, yet TCRdb's version contains in-frame clones alone and is incomplete. Here the sample spans fewer than 250,000 clones, about 72% being singletons. The sequenced material came from PBMCs. The source is a male donor in good health and CMV-seronegative.

In DNA, the CDR3 is TGTGCCAGCTCACCAACAGGGGGCTTTACTGAAGCTTTCTTT. Encoded protein: CASSPTGGFTEAFF. This chain joins TRBV18 and TRBJ1-1, with 9 positions matching TRBD1. The J segment lost 5 bases and the V segment lost 2 bases, leaving 3 bases of the junction unmatched. The CDR3 covers 14 residues. Germline CDR1 is KGHSH and CDR2 is LQKENI.

This clone was observed a handful of times. J is TRBJ1-1 and V is TRBV29-1, with unresolved D. Trimming shortened V by 6 bases and J by 0 bases, and 14 bases separated the two germline ends. CDR1 is SQVTM and CDR2 is ANQGSEA in the germline V gene. The CDR3 extends over 14 amino acids. The CDR3 DNA follows: TGCAGCGTCCCACCCGGGGATGTGAACACTGAAGCTTTCTTT. Its translation is CSVPPGDVNTEAFF.

This sequence joins TRBV28 and TRBJ2-3; 11 bases fit TRBD2. Per germline, CDR1 MDHEN and CDR2 SYDVKM. The V gene end was trimmed by 6 bases and the J gene end by 3 bases; junction bases not matched to a gene: 8. CDR3 size: 16 residues. As DNA, the CDR3 is TGTGCCAGCAGGGGTAGCGGGAGGGCCGAGACAGATACGCAGTATTTT. Translated, it gives CASRGSGRAETDTQYF.

This chain connects TRBV7-9 to TRBJ1-5; D is ambiguous. The CDR3 is 14 amino acids. CDR1 and CDR2 (germline): SEHNR, FQNEAQ (reference sequence). V was trimmed by 5 bases and J by 3 bases, leaving 11 bases between them. The CDR3 reads CASSPIDSNQPQHF. The CDR3 DNA reads TGTGCCAGCAGCCCTATAGACTCCAATCAGCCCCAGCATTTT.

The J gene is TRBJ2-7, the V gene TRBV19; 12 bases map to TRBD2. The germline gives CDR1 LNHDA, CDR2 SQIVND (reference sequence). The V segment lost 5 bases and the J segment 2 bases; nucleotides outside the gene matches: 4. The CDR3 length is 15 residues. CDR3 region: CASSARLAGAYEQYF. The DNA of the CDR3 is TGTGCCAGTAGTGCCCGACTAGCGGGAGCCTACGAGCAGTACTTC.

The V gene is TRBV11-2, the J gene TRBJ2-3, with D perhaps TRBD2 (6 bases). V was cut by 1 base and J by 3 bases, with 14 bases left in between. The CDR3 runs to 16 residues. Germline CDR1 reads SGHAT; CDR2 reads FQNNGV. CDR3 bases: TGTGCCAGCAGCTTAGGTTTGGGGGGTCTAACAGATACGCAGTATTTT. This codes for CASSLGLGGLTDTQYF.

This clone turned up a few times. The rearrangement uses TRBV25-1 and TRBJ2-7; D is perhaps TRBD1 (9 bases). With 5 bases removed from V and 3 bases from J, the gap between germline ends came to 26 bases. Germline loops: CDR1 MGHDK, CDR2 SYGVNS. The CDR3 spans 18 residues. CDR3 sequence reads: CASSRTGQGQTSGYEQYF. The DNA of the CDR3 is TGTGCCAGCAGTCGGACGGGACAGGGTCAAACTAGCGGCTACGAGCAGTACTTC.

V and J are TRBV7-9 and TRBJ2-5; TRBD2 aligns across 11 bases. Germline assignment: CDR1 SEHNR and CDR2 FQNEAQ (reference sequence). Trimming took 1 base from V and 4 from J; bases not matched to a gene: 5. The CDR3 has 16 residues. The CDR3 sequence: CASSLGFTSGRETQYF. The DNA for the CDR3 is TGTGCCAGCAGCTTAGGATTCACTAGCGGGAGAGAGACCCAGTACTTC.

The chain links TRBV5-1 to TRBJ2-2; a possible D gene is TRBD1 (6 bases). The CDR3 length is 15 residues. The V gene's germline CDR1 is SGHRS and CDR2 YFSETQ. V was shortened by 2 bases and J by 4 bases, with 12 bases between the two germline ends. CDR3 protein: CASSFPTGTTGELFF. CDR3 DNA sequence: TGCGCCAGCAGCTTTCCAACAGGGACCACCGGGGAGCTGTTTTTT.

The chain carries TRBV28 and TRBJ2-3; TRBD2 might be the D (5 bases). This CDR3 region has 16 residues. In germline, CDR1 is MDHEN, CDR2 SYDVKM. V lost 6 bases and J 2 bases, leaving 18 bases between the germline ends. The chain's CDR3 is CASRETASRLTDTQYF. The CDR3 nucleotides read TGTGCCAGCAGGGAGACGGCTAGCCGTCTCACAGATACGCAGTATTTT.

A remark on this clone: The junction departs from the called germline gene at one end, perhaps through a read error. Other nucleotide sequences in the sample specify the same CDR3. The chain combines TRBV2 with TRBJ1-1; 7 nucleotides agree with TRBD1. Germline-derived CDR1 and CDR2 are SNHLY and FYNNEI. This CDR3 has 14 residues. In DNA form, the CDR3 reads TGCGCCAGCAGTGCCCAGACAGGGAGCACTGAAGCTTTCTTT. Amino acid sequence: CASSAQTGSTEAFF.

The chain couples TRBV5-6 to TRBJ1-1, with D uncertain. The CDR3 consists of 14 residues. Trimming cost V 6 bases and J 1 base, with 13 bases left between them. The V gene's germline CDR1 is SGHDT and CDR2 YYEEEE. The CDR3 DNA reads as TGTGCCAGCACCCCTGGGTACAGGAACACTGAAGCTTTCTTT. Its translation is CASTPGYRNTEAFF.

This chain connects TRBV11-3 to TRBJ2-2; perhaps TRBD2 as D (5 bases). This CDR3 is 13 amino acids long. CDR1 SGHNT and CDR2 YENEEA come from the germline V gene. Trimming took off 8 bases at V and 0 bases at J, with 7 bases between the two ends. The CDR3 DNA reads TGTGCCAGCGGAGGCACGAACACCGGGGAGCTGTTTTTT. Translated: CASGGTNTGELFF.

This clone turned up a few times. This chain joins TRBV11-3 and TRBJ2-3; D ambiguous. The CDR3 extends over 13 amino acids. Germline V CDR1 and CDR2: SGHNT, YENEEA. V shed 0 bases and J shed 5 bases, with 6 bases lying between them. The CDR3 bases are TGTGCCAGCAGCTTAGAAGAACAAGATACGCAGTATTTT. This gives the protein CASSLEEQDTQYF.

J is TRBJ2-2 and V is TRBV5-1, with TRBD2 matching over 12 bases. This CDR3 comprises 16 residues. Germline V gives CDR1 SGHRS, CDR2 YFSETQ. The ends lost 3 bases at V and 1 base at J; junction bases unmatched: 1. The CDR3 loop is CASSSGLAGNTGELFF. The CDR3 bases are TGCGCCAGCAGCTCGGGACTAGCGGGGAACACCGGGGAGCTGTTTTTT.

The chain recombines TRBV5-6 with TRBJ2-7, with D hard to call. The V gene lost 1 base and the J gene lost 2 bases, with 10 bases spanning the gap. This CDR3 is built from 14 residues. Looked up from germline, CDR1 is SGHDT and CDR2 is YYEEEE. Written as DNA, the CDR3 is TGTGCCAGCAGCTTGCAAGCGTACGCCTACGAGCAGTACTTC. It encodes CASSLQAYAYEQYF.

V gene TRBV7-9 combines with J gene TRBJ1-1; TRBD1 aligns across 7 bases. Looked up from germline, CDR1 is SEHNR and CDR2 is FQNEAQ (reference sequence). Germline trimming cut 2 bases from V and 1 base from J; bases unmatched to any gene: 4. The CDR3 spans 15 residues. The CDR3 loop is CASSLTGARNTEAFF. The CDR3 bases are TGTGCCAGCAGCTTAACAGGGGCGCGGAACACTGAAGCTTTCTTT.

This chain joins TRBV19 and TRBJ2-3; 14 bases map to TRBD2. Unmatched junction bases numbered 14, after V lost 3 bases and J lost 6 bases. The germline V gene has CDR1 LNHDA and CDR2 SQIVND (reference sequence). The CDR3 runs to 19 residues. The CDR3, as DNA: TGTGCCAGTAGTATCCTCGGGACTAGCGGGGGCGGTTCATACGATACGCAGTATTTT. Residues: CASSILGTSGGGSYDTQYF.

In this sample, this clone turned up once. Because the CDR3's place on the DNA is in doubt, the DNA is left out and the CDR3 is given as listed by TCRdb. The chain links TRBV27 to TRBJ2-7; the table's D call, TRBD1, was not checked against the DNA. Counting both end residues, the CDR3 totals 15 amino acids. Germline assignment: CDR1 MNHEY and CDR2 SMNVEV (reference sequence). The CDR3 is CASSSSDRMGYEQYF.

This clone has more than one count but fewer than ten. The chain couples TRBV19 to TRBJ1-1; D is perhaps TRBD1 (6 bases). CDR1 is LNHDA, CDR2 SQIVND, per germline (reference sequence). Deletions cut 9 bases from V and 5 bases from J, with 25 bases between. The CDR3 loop spans 16 amino acids. The CDR3, as DNA: TGTGCCAGCGCCGTGGGACAAAGACACCGAGGAACTGAAGCTTTCTTT. This codes for CASAVGQRHRGTEAFF.

The table lists this clone with a count of one. This chain connects TRBV18 to TRBJ2-1; 7 bases align to TRBD2. This CDR3 contains 13 residues. V shed 6 bases, J shed 5 bases, and the junction held 4 bases outside the gene matches. Per the germline V gene, CDR1 is KGHSH and CDR2 is LQKENI. The CDR3, as DNA: TGTGCCAGCTCTACTAGCGTAAACAATGAGCAGTTCTTC. It yields the protein CASSTSVNNEQFF.

This clone was seen only a few times. This chain uses TRBV11-1 with TRBJ1-4; D not resolved. V lost 5 bases, J lost 8 bases, and 18 bases lay in between. The CDR3 has 15 amino acids. Per germline, CDR1 SGHAT and CDR2 FQDESV (reference sequence). The CDR3 region has the DNA TGTGCCAGCAGCCTAACCGGAGGGAAGGGAGAAAAACTGTTTTTT. It codes for CASSLTGGKGEKLFF.

V usage is TRBV19 and J usage is TRBJ2-1, with 8 positions matching TRBD2. V shed 10 bases and J 5 bases; nucleotides not matched to a gene: 10. There are 14 residues in the CDR3. Looked up from germline, CDR1 is LNHDA and CDR2 is SQIVND (reference sequence). The CDR3 bases are TGTGCCACTACCCCTAGCGGGCTAAACAATGAGCAGTTCTTC. Protein sequence: CATTPSGLNNEQFF.

J is TRBJ2-2 and V is TRBV7-9; 8 positions agree with TRBD1. The germline CDR1 and CDR2 sequences are SEHNR and FQNEAQ (reference sequence). The CDR3 has 15 amino acids. The V gene end was trimmed by 5 bases and the J gene end by 7 bases; junction bases not matched to a gene: 9. CDR3 sequence: CASSPGQGVFGELFF. CDR3 sequence (DNA): TGTGCCAGCAGCCCCGGACAGGGAGTGTTCGGGGAGCTGTTTTTT.

This chain joins TRBV5-4 and TRBJ2-1, with 8 bases fitting TRBD1. Germline CDR1 and CDR2: SGHNT and YYREEE (reference sequence). There are 15 residues in the CDR3. With 4 bases clipped from V and 4 bases from J, the junction kept 7 bases outside the gene matches. DNA for the CDR3: TGTGCCAGCAGCGCGGGTCAGGGGGCATACAATGAGCAGTTCTTC. The encoded protein is CASSAGQGAYNEQFF.

This clone came up once. The rearrangement links TRBV29-1 to TRBJ2-3, with TRBD1 as a possible D gene (6 bases). Per germline, CDR1 SQVTM and CDR2 ANQGSEA. Trimming took off 2 bases at V and 3 bases at J, with 12 bases between the two ends. The CDR3 extends over 14 amino acids. CDR3 nucleotide sequence: TGCAGCGTTGAATCTCAGGGGAAGACAGATACGCAGTATTTT. Encoded protein: CSVESQGKTDTQYF.

This clone was observed a single time. The chain has TRBV9 and TRBJ2-5, with TRBD2 matching over 7 bases. V trimming: 3 bases; J trimming: 0 bases; junction bases outside the gene matches: 2. This CDR3 comprises 14 residues. CDR1 is SGDLS, CDR2 YYNGEE, per germline. DNA for the CDR3: TGTGCCAGCAGCGGAGGACTAGACCAAGAGACCCAGTACTTC. This gives the protein CASSGGLDQETQYF. Combining the CDR3 with reference TRBV9 and TRBJ2-5 gives the whole variable domain DSGVTQTPKHLITATGQRVTLRCSPRSGDLSVYWYQQSLDQGLQFLIQYYNGEERAKGNILERFSAQQFPDLHSELNLSSLELGDSALYFCASSGGLDQETQYFGPGTRLLVL.

The chain links TRBV19 to TRBJ2-7, with TRBD1 matching over 8 bases. Trimming cost V 4 bases and J 5 bases; bases outside gene matches: 7. The CDR3 extends over 14 amino acids. The germline gives CDR1 LNHDA, CDR2 SQIVND (reference sequence). The CDR3 DNA reads TGTGCCAGTAGTACTCTGACAGGGGTCCACGAGCAGTACTTC. It yields the protein CASSTLTGVHEQYF.

The rearrangement uses TRBV27 and TRBJ2-1, with D tentatively TRBD2 (6 bases). The V gene's germline CDR1 is MNHEY and CDR2 SMNVEV (reference sequence). The ends were cut back, 5 bases at V and 7 bases at J, with 15 bases in the middle. The CDR3 sequence is 14 residues long. The CDR3, as DNA: TGTGCCAGCAGTGTCCCGACTAGACGTAATGAGCAGTTCTTC. It encodes CASSVPTRRNEQFF.

The V call is TRBV28, the J call TRBJ2-1, with 7 positions matching TRBD2. The V segment lost 5 bases and the J segment 6 bases; nucleotides outside the gene matches: 10. Germline loops: CDR1 MDHEN, CDR2 SYDVKM. CDR3 size: 15 residues. This chain's CDR3 is CASSLKGLAVNEQFF. For the CDR3, the DNA is TGTGCCAGCAGTCTTAAGGGGCTAGCGGTCAATGAGCAGTTCTTC. Drawing the rest from reference TRBV28 and TRBJ2-1, the complete variable domain is DVKVTQSSRYLVKRTGEKVFLECVQDMDHENMFWYRQDPGLGLRLIYFSYDVKMKEKGDIPEGYSVSREKKERFSLILESASTNQTSMYLCASSLKGLAVNEQFFGPGTRLTVL.